Listed below are T cell receptor beta chains from one sample, sequenced in a study of tumor-infiltrating lymphocytes in primary liver carcinoma. TCRdb re-analysed the multiplex PCR reads in MiXCR, keeping a single row per CDR3 protein. Of about 310,000 distinct CDR3 sequences detected, approximately 60% appear once; the ten largest clones hold 9%. The sequencing sample was made of peripheral blood. The receptor source for this set is a man between 40 and 49 years old with primary liver carcinoma and hepatitis B virus infection. Both conserved end residues are part of each CDR3. Fields, in order: D gene, J gene, clone size, V gene, CDR3 protein, CDR3 DNA. D genes are given only for firm matches. Some rows have no size entry. The others give once, few or many, or a class for an expanded clone.

D: -
J: TRBJ2-7
size: -
V: TRBV19
CDR3: CASSEPGVTSSYEQYF
DNA: TGTGCCAGTAGTGAGCCGGGGGTAACCAGCTCCTACGAGCAGTACTTC

D: -
J: TRBJ1-2
size: -
V: TRBV4-1
CDR3: CASSQPLEGCYGYTF
DNA: TGCGCCAGCAGCCAGCCATTAGAGGGGTGCTATGGCTACACATTC

D: -
J: TRBJ1-1
size: -
V: TRBV7-9
CDR3: CASSIIINLEGGTEAFF
DNA: TGTGCCAGCAGCATAATTATAAACCTGGAGGGAGGCACTGAAGCTTTCTTT

D: TRBD2
J: TRBJ2-1
size: -
V: TRBV6-2/TRBV6-3
CDR3: CASSAIGTIYNEQFF
DNA: TGTGCCAGCAGTGCCATAGGGACTATCTATAATGAGCAGTTCTTC

D: TRBD2
J: TRBJ2-5
size: -
V: TRBV29-1
CDR3: CSVEGGIGDTQYF
DNA: TGCAGCGTTGAGGGGGGGATTGGGGATACCCAGTACTTC

D: -
J: TRBJ2-2
size: many
V: TRBV6-6
CDR3: CASSFRLQDTGELFF
DNA: TGTGCCAGCAGTTTTCGACTCCAGGACACCGGGGAGCTGTTTTTT

D: -
J: TRBJ2-5
size: -
V: TRBV5-4
CDR3: CASSRKAAQETPYF
DNA: TGTGCCAGCAGCCGCAAGGCAGCCCAAGAGACCCCGTACTTC

D: -
J: TRBJ1-2
size: medium-sized
V: TRBV6-6
CDR3: CASSYQLVGNYGYTF
DNA: TGTGCCAGCAGTTACCAACTAGTAGGGAACTATGGCTACACCTTC

D: TRBD1
J: TRBJ2-7
size: many
V: TRBV12-3/TRBV12-4
CDR3: CASSLNRGFYEQYF
DNA: TGTGCCAGCAGTTTGAACAGGGGGTTCTACGAGCAGTACTTC

D: TRBD1
J: TRBJ1-5
size: few
V: TRBV30
CDR3: CAWRAGTGGYSNQPQHF
DNA: TGTGCCTGGAGGGCCGGGACAGGGGGTTATAGCAATCAGCCCCAGCATTTT

D: -
J: TRBJ2-3
size: -
V: TRBV9
CDR3: CASSYQTGPDTQYF
DNA: TGTGCCAGCAGCTATCAGACAGGTCCAGATACGCAGTATTTT

D: TRBD2
J: TRBJ2-1
size: many
V: TRBV10-3
CDR3: CAIQTSGSGGEQFF
DNA: TGTGCCATCCAGACTAGCGGGAGCGGGGGTGAGCAGTTCTTC

D: -
J: TRBJ1-1
size: few
V: TRBV5-1
CDR3: CASSEGTANTEAFF
DNA: TGCGCCAGCAGCGAAGGGACGGCGAACACTGAAGCTTTCTTT

D: -
J: TRBJ1-1
size: -
V: TRBV2
CDR3: CASSRGTIEAFF
DNA: TGTGCCAGCAGCCGCGGGACCATTGAAGCTTTCTTT

D: -
J: TRBJ2-1
size: -
V: TRBV5-1
CDR3: CASRLSGSNNEQFF
DNA: TGCGCCAGCAGACTTTCAGGGTCCAACAATGAGCAGTTCTTC

D: -
J: TRBJ1-2
size: -
V: TRBV29-1
CDR3: CSVGDSMGYGYTF
DNA: TGCAGCGTTGGAGATAGCATGGGCTATGGCTACACATTC